What follows are 11 T cell receptor beta chains derived from one specimen sequenced in a study of CD8 T cells in Susac syndrome (dated by TCRdb to between 2018 and 2021). The library relied on the immunoSEQ multiplex PCR assay. RNA was extracted with the RNeasy kit and 0.5 to 1 ug was reverse transcribed using random hexamers. TCRdb handled the public reads itself, with Q25 trimming in fastp and clone calling in MiXCR, and kept productive beta chains. CDR3 protein duplicates are merged, each entry listing the most common genes and DNA. This sample holds some 160,000 distinct CDR3 sequences; around 94% were observed only once. 0.095% to 0.13% of the sample rests with the top ten. The sequenced material came from CD4+ T cells from PBMCs. These receptors originate from a human donor with Susac syndrome.

The rearrangement joins TRBV2 to TRBJ2-2, with 7 bases fitting TRBD2. Germline lookup yields CDR1 SNHLY and CDR2 FYNNEI. This CDR3 is 15 amino acids long. V was pared by 6 bases and J by 7 bases, with 11 bases of the junction left unmatched. The CDR3 nucleotides read TGTGCCAGCAGGCCCTCTAGCGGAGGTGGCGGGGAGCTGTTTTTT. It encodes CASRPSSGGGGELFF.

The rearrangement links TRBV6-5 to TRBJ2-3; TRBD2 matches at 7 bases. V lost 6 bases to trimming and J lost 1 base; unmatched junction nucleotides: 4. Germline CDR1 MNHEY, CDR2 SVGAGI. This CDR3 has 14 residues. The CDR3 is CASSRDYRTDTQYF. CDR3 coding DNA: TGTGCCAGCAGCCGGGACTACCGCACAGATACGCAGTATTTT.

This chain links TRBV29-1 with TRBJ2-7; 8 bases are a match to TRBD1. The trim removed 3 bases at V and 6 bases at J, leaving 4 bases unmatched. The germline V gene has CDR1 SQVTM and CDR2 ANQGSEA. The CDR3 runs to 12 residues. The DNA for the CDR3 is TGCAGCGTTGACACAGGGGGTACCGAGCAGTACTTC. Its translation is CSVDTGGTEQYF.

The chain combines TRBV29-1 with TRBJ2-7; D is undetermined. Trimming removed 7 bases from V and 0 bases from J, with 22 bases in between. Per germline, CDR1 SQVTM and CDR2 ANQGSEA. The CDR3 has 16 residues. CDR3 nucleotide sequence: TGCAGCGGAAAGGAATGGTCGGTCAAGAACTCCTACGAGCAGTACTTC. Translating it yields CSGKEWSVKNSYEQYF.

V usage is TRBV7-2 and J usage is TRBJ2-1; D gene unclear. The CDR3 spans 12 residues. In germline, CDR1 is SGHTA, CDR2 FQGNSA. Trimming left V 2 bases short and J 10 bases short, with 9 bases between. CDR3 amino acids: CASSLNSREQFF. The CDR3 DNA is TGTGCCAGCAGCTTAAATTCACGGGAGCAGTTCTTC.

The J gene is TRBJ2-5, the V gene TRBV20-1, with D hard to call. Between the trimmed V and J ends, which lost 5 bases and 1 base, there was a span of 11 bases. The CDR3 loop spans 13 amino acids. Per germline, CDR1 DFQATT and CDR2 SNEGSKA (reference sequence). The CDR3 nucleotides are TGCAGTGCTTACGCATGGATCCAAGAGACCCAGTACTTC. Translating gives CSAYAWIQETQYF.

A single count supports this clonotype. The chain's CDR3 is CASSLGQLSSYNSPLHF. The DNA of the CDR3 is TGTGCCAGCAGCCTGGGACAATTGAGCTCCTATAATTCACCCCTCCACTTT. V usage is TRBV7-9 and J usage is TRBJ1-6; D might be TRBD1 (6 bases). Germline V gene data show CDR1 as SEHNR and CDR2 as FQNEAQ (reference sequence). The CDR3 is 17 amino acids. V was clipped by 5 bases and J by 0 bases, with 14 bases between them.

This chain joins TRBV5-1 and TRBJ2-5; TRBD1 matches 8 bases. Germline V gives CDR1 SGHRS, CDR2 YFSETQ. The CDR3 totals 14 residues. With V trimmed by 7 bases and J by 5 bases, 10 bases remained unmatched. The CDR3 region is CASAAGTGGETQYF. The CDR3 nucleotides read TGCGCCAGCGCAGCCGGGACAGGTGGCGAGACCCAGTACTTC.

The chain has TRBV20-1 and TRBJ2-4, with a possible D match to TRBD2 (5 bases). The CDR3 is 13 residues long. Germline V lookup: CDR1 DFQATT, CDR2 SNEGSKA (reference sequence). V was cut by 2 bases and J by 9 bases, with 14 bases left in between. In DNA form, the CDR3 reads TGCAGTGCTAGACTTGGGAGTGGAGCCATTCAGTACTTC. Translating it yields CSARLGSGAIQYF.

The chain couples TRBV30 to TRBJ1-5; the match to TRBD1 covers 8 bases. V was pared by 2 bases and J by 6 bases, with 9 bases of the junction left unmatched. Germline values: CDR1 GTSNPN, CDR2 SVGIG (reference sequence). This CDR3 comprises 15 residues. The CDR3: CAWSLSSGGGQPQHF. The CDR3 DNA reads TGTGCCTGGAGTCTGTCCTCAGGGGGCGGTCAGCCCCAGCATTTT.

V is TRBV12-3 or TRBV12-4 and J is TRBJ1-6; D gene ambiguous. Trimming took off 2 bases at V and 3 bases at J, with 5 bases between the two ends. The CDR3 covers 14 residues. In nucleotides, the CDR3 is TGTGCCAGCAGTTTAAGAGACTATAATTCACCCCTCCACTTT. It is translated as CASSLRDYNSPLHF.